This T cell receptor (beta chain) was identified during a study of T cells after yellow fever vaccination. Notes on the study in general: FACS-sorted repertoires might harbor abundant contaminating clonotypes from the bulk population. Post-booster samples contained most primary-vaccination clones (nearly 98% CD4, around 89% CD8).

Template switching by 5'RACE produced TCR cDNA, adding a universal primer site and UMIs. TCRdb independently ran MiXCR on the 5' RACE reads; one entry per CDR3 protein. The sample records about 68,000 distinct CDR3 sequences, less than 8.5% being singletons. This clonotype was counted ten times or more. The antigen remains unidentified. The sample in question was CD8+ T cells sorted from PBMCs, obtained approximately 47 days after the first yellow fever vaccination. This clonotype originated in a man younger than 35 who received the YFV17D yellow fever vaccine.

The CDR3 coding sequence is TGTGCCAGCAGCCGTACTGTGCTAGCAGATCCCTACGAGCAGTACTTC. As protein: CASSRTVLADPYEQYF. The chain links TRBV3-1 to TRBJ2-7; a possible D gene is TRBD2 (5 bases). Germline CDR1 is LGHDT and CDR2 is YNNKEL (reference sequence). The CDR3 sequence is 16 residues long. V lost 4 bases and J lost 2, with 18 bases in between.